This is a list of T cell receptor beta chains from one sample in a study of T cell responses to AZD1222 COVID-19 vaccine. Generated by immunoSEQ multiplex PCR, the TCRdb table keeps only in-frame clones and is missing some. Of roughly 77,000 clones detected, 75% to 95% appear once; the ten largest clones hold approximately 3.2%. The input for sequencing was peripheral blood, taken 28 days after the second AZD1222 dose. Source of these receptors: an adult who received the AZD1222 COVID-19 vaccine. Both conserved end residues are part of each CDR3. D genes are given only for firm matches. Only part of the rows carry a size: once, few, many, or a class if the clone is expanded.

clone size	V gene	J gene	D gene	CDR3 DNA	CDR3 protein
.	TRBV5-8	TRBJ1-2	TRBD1	TGTGCCAGCAGCTTGTATGTAGGGGGCTGGCATGGCTACACCTTC	CASSLYVGGWHGYTF
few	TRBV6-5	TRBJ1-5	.	TGTGCCAGCAGTTACCAACCCAATCAGCCCCAGCATTTT	CASSYQPNQPQHF
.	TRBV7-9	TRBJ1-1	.	TGTGCCAGCAGCCCTCTAGGAGGAGGGGAGTACACTGAAGCTTTCTTT	CASSPLGGGEYTEAFF
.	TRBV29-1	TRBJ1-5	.	TGCAGCGTTATCTGGGGCAATCAGCCCCAGCATTTT	CSVIWGNQPQHF
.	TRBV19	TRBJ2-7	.	TGTGCCAGTAGTATCGGTCCAGGGCTCAGCTCCTACGAGCAGTACTTC	CASSIGPGLSSYEQYF
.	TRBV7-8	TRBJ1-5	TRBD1	TGTGCCAGCAGGAGACAGGGGCCTTCTCCTCTGCATTTT	CASRRQGPSPLHF
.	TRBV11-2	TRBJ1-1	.	TGTGCCAGCAGCTTAGCCTCCCTCAGTTCAATGAACACTGAAGCTTTCTTT	CASSLASLSSMNTEAFF
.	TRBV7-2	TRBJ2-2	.	TGTGCCGGAGGGGGAGGGCCGGGCACCGGGGAGCTGTTTTTT	CAGGGGPGTGELFF
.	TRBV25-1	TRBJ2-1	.	TGTGCCAGCAGTGTGAACAGGGCTGAGCAGTTCTTC	CASSVNRAEQFF
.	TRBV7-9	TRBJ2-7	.	TGTGCCAGCAGCCCACGTGGACCCAGCTACGAGCAGTACTTC	CASSPRGPSYEQYF
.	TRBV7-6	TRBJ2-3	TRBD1	TGTGCCAGCAGCTTGGGCAGGGGGCCAGTCACAGATACGCAGTATTTT	CASSLGRGPVTDTQYF
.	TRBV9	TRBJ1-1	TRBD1	TGTGCCAGCAGCATCGACAGGGGCACTGAAGCTTTCTTT	CASSIDRGTEAFF
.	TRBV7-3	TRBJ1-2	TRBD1	TGTGCCAGCAGCTCAGACCCCGGGACAGCCTATGGCTACACCTTC	CASSSDPGTAYGYTF
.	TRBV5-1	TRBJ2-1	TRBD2	TGCGCCAGCAGCTTGGGTGGCCTAGCGGGTACCTACAATGAGCAGTTCTTC	CASSLGGLAGTYNEQFF
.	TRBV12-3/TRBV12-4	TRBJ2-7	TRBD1	TGTGCCAGCAGCCCAGACAGGGAAGAGCAGTACTTC	CASSPDREEQYF
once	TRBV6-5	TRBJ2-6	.	TGTGCCAGCAGTTACCAGAGCTCTGGGGCCAACGTCCTGACTTTC	CASSYQSSGANVLTF
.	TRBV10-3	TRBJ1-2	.	TGTGCCATCACCCGTGAGCTCAGGGACGGCTACACCTTC	CAITRELRDGYTF
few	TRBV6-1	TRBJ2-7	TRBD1	TGTGCCAGTCGGTGGGACAGGGCTATCGGCGAGCAGTACTTC	CASRWDRAIGEQYF
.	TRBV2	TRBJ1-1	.	TGTGCCAGCAGGGCATTCGACGGGGTGAACACTGAAGCTTTCTTT	CASRAFDGVNTEAFF
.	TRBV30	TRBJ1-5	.	TGTGCCTGGAGTAGTGGGCTACAGGGCGGTCAGCCCCAGCATTTT	CAWSSGLQGGQPQHF
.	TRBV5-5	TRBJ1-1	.	TGTGCCAGCAGAATTACAGGGTATTCCCTGACAAACACTGAAGCTTTCTTT	CASRITGYSLTNTEAFF